This T cell receptor (beta chain) originates from a study of cytomegalovirus exposure and HLA in healthy donors. About the study: The roughly 120 million unique TCR beta sequences, from 150 million to 200 million T cells, were found by an earlier analysis. Points from the study as a whole: Analyzed later, most CMV-associated TCR beta chains appeared HLA-restricted.

On this clone: Its antigen is unidentified.

CDR3 size: 15 residues. After removal of 2 bases from V and 4 bases from J, the junction contained 7 bases not matched to a gene. CDR1 and CDR2 (germline): MNHNY, SVGAGI (reference sequence). The PCR had 60 Vbeta and 13 Jbeta primers. Generated by immunoSEQ multiplex PCR, the TCRdb table keeps only in-frame clones and is missing some. The sample consists of more than 100,000 clones, approximately 66% of them appearing once. V gene TRBV6-6 combines with J gene TRBJ1-1; TRBD1 matches 7 bases. The receptor was isolated from a woman in her thirties or forties in good health and CMV-seropositive. Specimen: PBMCs. CDR3 sequence (DNA): TGTGCCAGCAGTTACGCGGAGGGGGCTAGCACTGAAGCTTTCTTT. Its translation: CASSYAEGASTEAFF.